These T cell receptor beta chains were read from a single sample in a study of T-cell memory formation after mild COVID-19. TCRdb used MiXCR to reprocess the 5' RACE reads, holding one entry per CDR3 protein. This repertoire shows under 550,000 distinct CDR3 sequences, 15% to 20% found once; its top ten account for roughly an eighth. The sample taken for sequencing was PBMCs or a T cell subset sorted from them (not recorded which). The receptors here all came from an adult woman who had mild COVID-19 (a few samples of this study predate the infection). Cell type and time point are not known. CDR3s include the opening cysteine and the closing phenylalanine or tryptophan. Fields, in order: J gene, V gene, clone size, CDR3 protein. Clone size is given for some rows only: seen once, a few or many times, or a class if the clone is expanded.

>TRBJ1-3|TRBV12-3/TRBV12-4|-
CASSSVPSRGYF
>TRBJ1-1|TRBV12-3/TRBV12-4|few
CASSFYAGKNTEAFF
>TRBJ2-7|TRBV15|-
CATSSEGSGDEQYF
>TRBJ1-1|TRBV2|-
CASTPGGNMNTEAFF
>TRBJ2-7|TRBV30|few
CAWSYRTGGQPYEQYF
>TRBJ2-2|TRBV3-1|-
CASSHRWRGVTGELFF
>TRBJ2-4|TRBV6-5|-
CASRQGTENIQYF
>TRBJ2-2|TRBV18|few
CASSPRTGVRTGELFF
>TRBJ1-1|TRBV7-8|few
CASSLTLHKNTEAFF
>TRBJ2-7|TRBV20-1|-
CSATPGLVIEQYF
>TRBJ2-1|TRBV7-9|-
CASSPSGGALNEQFF
>TRBJ2-3|TRBV4-3|few
CASSQEAGTSMGAQYF
>TRBJ1-2|TRBV3-1|-
CASSPNEIGQISNYGYTF